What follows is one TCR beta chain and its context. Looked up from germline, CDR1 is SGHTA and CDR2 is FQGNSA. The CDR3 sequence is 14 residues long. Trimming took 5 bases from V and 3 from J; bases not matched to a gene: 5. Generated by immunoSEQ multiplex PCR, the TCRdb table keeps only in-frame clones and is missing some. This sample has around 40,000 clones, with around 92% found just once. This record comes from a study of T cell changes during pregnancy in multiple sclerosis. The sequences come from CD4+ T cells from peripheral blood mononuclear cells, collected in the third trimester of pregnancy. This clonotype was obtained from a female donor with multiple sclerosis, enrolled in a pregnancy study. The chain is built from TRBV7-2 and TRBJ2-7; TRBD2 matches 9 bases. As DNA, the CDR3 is TGTGCCAGCAGCCAAATAGCGGGAGTCTACGAGCAGTACTTC. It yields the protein CASSQIAGVYEQYF.